These T cell receptor beta chains were read from a single sample in a study of T cells after yellow fever vaccination. TCRdb re-derived calls from the 5' RACE reads in MiXCR, one entry per CDR3 protein. Altogether 25,000 to 30,000 distinct CDR3 sequences are present, less than 5.5% being singletons, with the ten largest covering under 50%. Sequencing used CD8+ T cells sorted from PBMCs, obtained 10 days after the yellow fever booster vaccination. These receptors all come from a man aged 25-45 years who received the YFV17D yellow fever vaccine. CDR3s include the opening cysteine and the closing phenylalanine or tryptophan. A D gene is named only where the DNA matches it firmly. Clone size is given for some rows only: seen once, a few or many times, or a class if the clone is expanded.

d_call clone_size j_call v_call cdr3_nt cdr3_aa
TRBD2 NA TRBJ2-5 TRBV7-9 TGTGCCAGCAGTTCCGGGACTAGCGGGAGGCCCCAAGAGACCCAGTACTTC CASSSGTSGRPQETQYF
NA many TRBJ2-5 TRBV7-9 TGTGCCAGCCGGTCCATCCAAGAGACCCAGTACTTC CASRSIQETQYF
TRBD1 many TRBJ2-7 TRBV7-9 TGTGCCAGCAGCCCGGGACAGGGCCACTACGAGCAGTACTTC CASSPGQGHYEQYF
NA many TRBJ2-1 TRBV18 TGTGCCAGCTCAACTATTGGGGGGCGGACTAATGAGCAGTTCTTC CASSTIGGRTNEQFF
TRBD1 many TRBJ2-7 TRBV7-2 TGTGCCAGCAGCTTTTTTACAGGGGGCTCGTACGAGCAGTACTTC CASSFFTGGSYEQYF
TRBD1 many TRBJ2-5 TRBV15 TGTGCCACCAGCTCGTACAGGGGAGAACAGACCCAGTACTTC CATSSYRGEQTQYF
NA many TRBJ2-1 TRBV3-1 TGTGCCAGCAGCCAGGACTTCCCCTACAATGAGCAGTTCTTC CASSQDFPYNEQFF
TRBD1 many TRBJ1-1 TRBV7-6 TGTGCCAGCAGCTTAGCGCAGGGGGCGGTTACTGAAGCTTTCTTT CASSLAQGAVTEAFF
NA many TRBJ2-5 TRBV11-2 TGTGCCAGCAGCTTAGTTCCCCGGGAGACCCAGTACTTC CASSLVPRETQYF
NA many TRBJ2-7 TRBV5-1 TGCGCCAGCAGCTTGGCCCCGGCCAACGAGCAGTACTTC CASSLAPANEQYF
NA many TRBJ2-1 TRBV5-1 TGCGCCAGCAGCTTGTACGGCGCAGGGGAGTTCACCTACAATGAGCAGTTCTTC CASSLYGAGEFTYNEQFF
TRBD2 many TRBJ2-1 TRBV11-1 TGTGCCAGCACGGGACTAGCGGCGAGCCAACAAACGGAACACTACAATGAGCAGTTCTTC CASTGLAASQQTEHYNEQFF
TRBD1 many TRBJ2-7 TRBV6-5 TGTGCCAGCAGTTATCGGTCCGACAGGGCAACCTACGAGCAGTACTTC CASSYRSDRATYEQYF
NA many TRBJ2-1 TRBV4-3 TGCGCCAGCAGCCCCCGCCCGAGGATTGAGCAGTTCTTC CASSPRPRIEQFF
TRBD2 many TRBJ2-7 TRBV10-3 TGTGCCATCAGTGAGAGCGGGGAATTCTACGAGCAGTACTTC CAISESGEFYEQYF
TRBD1 many TRBJ2-6 TRBV6-1 TGTGCCAGCAGTGTCCGGGACAGGGTACTTGGGGCCAACGTCCTGACTTTC CASSVRDRVLGANVLTF
NA many TRBJ2-7 TRBV6-5 TGTGCCAGCAGGTACGCGACGGCATCCTACGAGCAGTACTTC CASRYATASYEQYF
NA NA TRBJ1-5 TRBV30 TGTGCCTGTCAAACCGGGCTCAGCCAGCATTTT CACQTGLSQHF
TRBD1 many TRBJ2-7 TRBV7-2 TGTGCCAGCAGCTTCTCAGGGGGCTCCTACGAGCAGTACTTC CASSFSGGSYEQYF
TRBD2 many TRBJ2-7 TRBV4-3 TGCGCCAGCAGCCAAGAAACGGGACTAGCGGGAGACGAGCAGTACTTC CASSQETGLAGDEQYF
NA many TRBJ1-5 TRBV7-8 TGTGCCTGCCGTGACGGAGGCAGCAATCAGCCCCAGCATTTT CACRDGGSNQPQHF
NA many TRBJ2-2 TRBV2 TGTGCCAGCAGCACCTACGGGCACACCGGGGAGCTGTTTTTT CASSTYGHTGELFF
TRBD1 many TRBJ1-4 TRBV12-3/TRBV12-4 TGTGCCAGCAGCAGCTCGGAGACAGGGGTTGATATCGAAAAACTGTTTTTT CASSSSETGVDIEKLFF
NA many TRBJ2-3 TRBV20-1 TGCAGTGCTATAGGGGGGAGAGGGGCAGATACGCAGTATTTT CSAIGGRGADTQYF
TRBD2 few TRBJ2-7 TRBV5-6 TGTGCCAGCAGCACTACTAGCGGGAGTAACTACGAGCAGTACTTC CASSTTSGSNYEQYF